The 23 T cell receptor beta chains presented below share a single source sample, sequenced in a study of blood T cell repertoires in COVID-19. TCRdb's table, derived via immunoSEQ multiplex PCR, lists solely in-frame clones and lacks some. The sample lists around 310,000 clones; roughly 90% were seen once. Sequencing was done on a sample of peripheral blood. All receptors come from a woman in her twenties or thirties with COVID-19, enrolled during active disease.

This clone was seen a few times. The genes are TRBV7-9 and TRBJ1-2; D is undetermined. This CDR3 spans 13 amino acids. Trimming shortened V by 0 bases and J by 6 bases, and 8 bases separated the two germline ends. Germline loops: CDR1 SEHNR, CDR2 FQNEAQ (reference sequence). CDR3 DNA sequence: TGTGCCAGCAGCTTAGCAAACAGTGATGGCTACACCTTC. Translating it yields CASSLANSDGYTF.

At least ten counts were recorded for this clone. V is TRBV5-1 and J is TRBJ1-1; 9 bases match TRBD1. The CDR3 extends over 14 amino acids. After removal of 4 bases from V and 3 bases from J, the junction contained 4 bases not matched to a gene. The germline gives CDR1 SGHRS, CDR2 YFSETQ. The DNA of the CDR3 is TGCGCCAGCAGCCGGACAGGGGACGACACTGAAGCTTTCTTT. It specifies CASSRTGDDTEAFF. Full variable domain (remainder filled in from reference TRBV5-1 and TRBJ1-1): KAGVTQTPRYLIKTRGQQVTLSCSPISGHRSVSWYQQTPGQGLQFLFEYFSETQRNKGNFPGRFSGRQFSNSRSEMNVSTLELGDSALYLCASSRTGDDTEAFFGQGTRLTVV.

The V call is TRBV4-3, the J call TRBJ2-7; TRBD2 agrees at 7 bases. CDR3 length equals 16 residues. V was pared by 1 base and J by 2 bases, with 8 bases of the junction left unmatched. Looked up from germline, CDR1 is LGHNA and CDR2 is YSLEER. Here the CDR3 DNA reads TGCGCCAGCAGCCAAGGGCTAGCGGACCCCACCTACGAGCAGTACTTC. It specifies CASSQGLADPTYEQYF.

The chain links TRBV2 to TRBJ1-5; possible D gene TRBD1, 5 bases. Deletions cut 5 bases from V and 4 bases from J, with 6 bases between. Germline V gene data show CDR1 as SNHLY and CDR2 as FYNNEI. This CDR3 contains 12 residues. In DNA form, the CDR3 reads TGTGCCAGCAGTCGGACAAATCAGCCCCAGCATTTT. This encodes CASSRTNQPQHF.

This clone showed up just once. The chain employs TRBV6-6 and TRBJ2-3; D unresolved. CDR1 and CDR2 (germline): MNHNY, SVGAGI (reference sequence). V was shortened by 8 bases and J by 1 base, with 4 bases between the two germline ends. This CDR3 spans 11 amino acids. Here the CDR3 reads CASSRTDTQYF. The CDR3 DNA reads TGTGCCAGCTCTCGCACAGATACGCAGTATTTT.

This rearrangement joins TRBV5-1 to TRBJ2-5; 7 bases align to TRBD2. CDR1 and CDR2 (germline): SGHRS, YFSETQ. The CDR3 has 15 amino acids. V was clipped by 4 bases and J by 7 bases; unmatched bases: 13. CDR3 coding DNA: TGCGCCAGCAGCGCGGGGGATGGGAACGGGGTGACCCAGTACTTC. Translated, it gives CASSAGDGNGVTQYF.

CDR3 nucleotide sequence: TGCGCCAGCAGCTACTCGACCCTGGCGGGCTACGAGCAGTACTTC. Translation: CASSYSTLAGYEQYF. The rearrangement links TRBV5-1 to TRBJ2-7; D is possibly TRBD2 (5 bases). With 3 bases removed from V and 3 bases from J, the gap between germline ends came to 16 bases. The CDR3 is made up of 15 amino acids. Germline V CDR1 and CDR2: SGHRS, YFSETQ.

The chain uses TRBV28 and TRBJ1-2, with D perhaps matching TRBD1 (5 bases). V shed 5 bases and J shed 7 bases, with 14 bases lying between them. Per the germline V gene, CDR1 is MDHEN and CDR2 is SYDVKM. The CDR3 extends over 13 amino acids. The CDR3 nucleotides read TGTGCCAGCAGTCCGCCCGGGGACTCTGGCTACACCTTC. It encodes CASSPPGDSGYTF.

This clone appeared a single time. The V and J genes are TRBV7-3 and TRBJ2-3; 11 nucleotides line up with TRBD2. V lost 1 base, J lost 4 bases, and 4 bases stayed unmatched. The CDR3 length is 16 residues. Germline-derived CDR1 and CDR2 are SGHTA and FQGTGA. The CDR3 nucleotides are TGTGCCAGCAGCTTAAGCTTAGCGGGAGGGCCAGATACGCAGTATTTT. Protein: CASSLSLAGGPDTQYF.

The chain employs TRBV12-3 or TRBV12-4 and TRBJ2-1; tentative D call: TRBD2 (6 bases). V was trimmed by 6 bases and J by 7 bases, leaving 13 bases between them. CDR3 size: 13 residues. CDR3 sequence: CASSRDFLNEQFF. DNA of the CDR3: TGTGCCAGCAGCCGGGACTTTTTAAATGAGCAGTTCTTC.

The CDR3, as DNA: TGCGCCAGCAGCTTGTGGGAGGCCCCCTACGAGCAGTACTTC. The encoded protein is CASSLWEAPYEQYF. The chain joins TRBV5-1 to TRBJ2-7; D possibly corresponds to TRBD2 (6 bases). V was pared by 1 base and J by 2 bases, with 10 bases between. CDR1 is SGHRS, CDR2 YFSETQ, per germline. This CDR3 comprises 14 residues.

In this sample, this clone turned up once. The rearrangement uses TRBV6-5 and TRBJ1-1; 7 nucleotides line up with TRBD1. The V segment lost 5 bases and the J segment 3 bases; nucleotides outside the gene matches: 9. Germline values: CDR1 MNHEY, CDR2 SVGAGI. The CDR3 is 15 residues long. CDR3 loop: CASSQTGASDTEAFF. For the CDR3, the DNA is TGTGCCAGCAGTCAAACAGGGGCTTCGGACACTGAAGCTTTCTTT.

The chain uses TRBV19 and TRBJ2-7; 8 positions match TRBD2. The CDR3 sequence is 14 residues long. With 2 bases clipped from V and 2 bases from J, the junction kept 2 bases outside the gene matches. Looked up from germline, CDR1 is LNHDA and CDR2 is SQIVND (reference sequence). The CDR3 DNA is TGTGCCAGTAGTATACGGGAGGGCCCCTACGAGCAGTACTTC. This sequence encodes CASSIREGPYEQYF.

The V call is TRBV18, the J call TRBJ2-5; 8 bases are a match to TRBD2. The V gene's germline CDR1 is KGHSH and CDR2 LQKENI. V shed 6 bases, J shed 5 bases, and the junction held 11 bases outside the gene matches. This CDR3 has 15 amino acids. The CDR3 reads CASSPTGGRMETQYF. The CDR3 coding sequence is TGTGCCAGCTCCCCGACTGGCGGGAGGATGGAGACCCAGTACTTC. Full variable domain (remainder filled in from reference TRBV18 and TRBJ2-5): NAGVMQNPRHLVRRRGQEARLRCSPMKGHSHVYWYRQLPEEGLKFMVYLQKENIIDESGMPKERFSAEFPKEGPSILRIQQVVRGDSAAYFCASSPTGGRMETQYFGPGTRLLVL.

The chain couples TRBV5-6 to TRBJ1-1; no clear D gene. Trimming shortened V by 9 bases and J by 5 bases, and 14 bases separated the two germline ends. The CDR3 spans 12 residues. Looked up from germline, CDR1 is SGHDT and CDR2 is YYEEEE. The CDR3 sequence is CATAVGRTEAFF. The CDR3 DNA is TGTGCCACCGCGGTAGGAAGGACTGAAGCTTTCTTT.

The chain has TRBV30 and TRBJ1-6; 8 bases fit TRBD1. This CDR3 comprises 13 residues. Germline loops: CDR1 GTSNPN, CDR2 SVGIG (reference sequence). The J segment lost 7 bases and the V segment lost 7 bases, leaving 6 bases of the junction unmatched. CDR3 residues: CAFQGAGNSPLHF. CDR3 bases: TGTGCCTTTCAGGGGGCAGGCAATTCACCCCTCCACTTT. Supplemented by reference TRBV30 and TRBJ1-6, the full variable domain reads SQTIHQWPATLVQPVGSPLSLECTVEGTSNPNLYWYRQAAGRGLQLLFYSVGIGQISSEVPQNLSASRPQDRQFILSSKKLLLSDSGFYLCAFQGAGNSPLHFGNGTRLTVT.

The rearrangement uses TRBV19 and TRBJ1-5, with a possible D match to TRBD1 (5 bases). This CDR3 is 16 amino acids long. Germline-derived CDR1 and CDR2 are LNHDA and SQIVND (reference sequence). Trimming removed 4 bases from V and 3 bases from J, with 16 bases in between. The CDR3, as DNA: TGTGCCAGTAGTACCCCGACAAGGGGCAACAATCAGCCCCAGCATTTT. Its translation is CASSTPTRGNNQPQHF.

V and J are TRBV4-1 and TRBJ1-1; TRBD1 is a possible D gene (6 bases). Germline CDR1 reads MGHRA; CDR2 reads YSYEKL. The CDR3 runs 14 residues. The V end lost 4 bases, the J end lost 4 bases, and 13 bases lay between the germline ends. The CDR3 here is CASSPQRGFTEAFF. The CDR3 DNA is TGCGCCAGCAGCCCGCAAAGGGGGTTCACTGAAGCTTTCTTT.

This clone occurred a few times. The chain combines TRBV19 with TRBJ1-2; unclear D gene. Germline CDR1 LNHDA, CDR2 SQIVND (reference sequence). The CDR3 sequence is 15 residues long. Trimming cost V 3 bases and J 0 bases, with 11 bases left between them. The CDR3 loop is CASSIGGLPNYGYTF. In nucleotides, the CDR3 is TGTGCCAGTAGTATTGGCGGCTTACCTAACTATGGCTACACCTTC.

The genes are TRBV6-5 and TRBJ1-2, with 7 nucleotides matching TRBD1. The germline V gene encodes CDR1 MNHEY and CDR2 SVGAGI. Trimming removed 6 bases from V and 8 bases from J; junction bases left unmatched: 9. This CDR3 is built from 13 residues. CDR3 DNA sequence: TGTGCCAGCAGCCCCCAGGGGGTACTGGGCTACACCTTC. Its protein is CASSPQGVLGYTF.

The rearrangement uses TRBV9 and TRBJ2-1, with D possibly matching TRBD2 (5 bases). The CDR3 is 14 amino acids. The germline gives CDR1 SGDLS, CDR2 YYNGEE. Trimming shortened V by 1 base and J by 7 bases, and 12 bases separated the two germline ends. The CDR3 bases are TGTGCCAGCAGCGTAAGTTCTCGGGGTAATGAGCAGTTCTTC. It yields the protein CASSVSSRGNEQFF.

The V call is TRBV19, the J call TRBJ1-1, with a possible D match to TRBD1 (5 bases). Per germline, CDR1 LNHDA and CDR2 SQIVND (reference sequence). The CDR3 is 17 residues long. Deletions cut 4 bases from V and 0 bases from J, with 18 bases between. CDR3 sequence (DNA): TGTGCCAGTAGTAGAGGACGGACATTCCCCGTGAACACTGAAGCTTTCTTT. As protein: CASSRGRTFPVNTEAFF.

The J gene is TRBJ2-1, the V gene TRBV29-1; D might be TRBD1 (5 bases). This CDR3 contains 12 residues. Per the germline V gene, CDR1 is SQVTM and CDR2 is ANQGSEA. Trimming cost V 6 bases and J 4 bases, with 10 bases left between them. CDR3 sequence reads: CSVGRGYNEQFF. DNA for the CDR3: TGCAGCGTGGGTAGGGGATACAATGAGCAGTTCTTC.